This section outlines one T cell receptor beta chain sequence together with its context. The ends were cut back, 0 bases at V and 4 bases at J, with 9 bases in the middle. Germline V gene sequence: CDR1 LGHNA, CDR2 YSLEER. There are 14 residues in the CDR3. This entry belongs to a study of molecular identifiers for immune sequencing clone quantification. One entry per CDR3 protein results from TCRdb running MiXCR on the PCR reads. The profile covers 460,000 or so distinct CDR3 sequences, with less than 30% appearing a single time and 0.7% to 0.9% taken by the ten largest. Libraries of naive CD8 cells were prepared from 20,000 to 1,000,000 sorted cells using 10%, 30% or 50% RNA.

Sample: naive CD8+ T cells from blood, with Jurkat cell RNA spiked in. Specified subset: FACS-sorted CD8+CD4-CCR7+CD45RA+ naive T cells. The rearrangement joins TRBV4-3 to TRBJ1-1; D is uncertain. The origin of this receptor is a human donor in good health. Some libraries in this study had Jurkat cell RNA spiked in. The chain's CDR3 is CASSQDQFVTEAFF. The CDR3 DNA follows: TGCGCCAGCAGCCAAGATCAGTTTGTCACTGAAGCTTTCTTT.